This section outlines one TCR beta chain sequence together with its context. Its cognate antigen is unknown. The data were obtained in a study of cytomegalovirus exposure and HLA in healthy donors. General observations from the study: Among TCR sequences, most were rare, though some public TCRs appeared in many donors.

Sequencing used immunoSEQ multiplex PCR; TCRdb keeps in-frame clones, though not all of them. The table shows around 250,000 clones, with around 87% occurring only once. With 2 bases clipped from V and 4 bases from J, the junction kept 8 bases outside the gene matches. Per germline, CDR1 SEHNR and CDR2 FQNEAQ (reference sequence). There are 16 residues in the CDR3. These donors were members of the roughly 120-subject validation cohort, a group separate from the approximately 640-subject first cohort. The source material was PBMCs. The J gene is TRBJ2-5, the V gene TRBV7-9; 9 bases fit TRBD2. The sequence was collected from a woman under 30 in good health and CMV-seronegative. This CDR3 reads CASSLSSSGTRETQYF. In DNA form, the CDR3 reads TGTGCCAGCAGCTTATCTTCTAGCGGGACGAGAGAGACCCAGTACTTC.